This TCR beta chain is drawn from a study of identical twins. Overall study findings and caveats: Partly confounded zero-insertion analyses could result from invariant MAIT and iNKT cells.

Each CDR3 protein gets one entry after TCRdb re-called the 5' RACE reads with MiXCR. The sample lists approximately 600,000 distinct CDR3 sequences; 7.1% were seen once. V was clipped by 0 bases and J by 9 bases; unmatched bases: 9. The length of the CDR3 is 15 residues. CDR1 KGHDR and CDR2 SFDVKD come from the germline V gene. This clonotype showed up many times. The antigen is undetermined. The sample also formed part of further work on yellow fever vaccine responses in identical twins. That investigation notes: It has been reported that, in twins, the vaccine T cell response seemed partly convergent and partly personalized.

The chain combines TRBV24-1 with TRBJ2-5; 7 bases align to TRBD2. Sequenced sample: PBMCs. The sequence was obtained from a young woman in good health. CDR3 region: CATSDLETTRGAQYF. The CDR3 DNA sequence: TGTGCCACCAGTGATTTGGAGACAACTCGGGGGGCCCAGTACTTC.